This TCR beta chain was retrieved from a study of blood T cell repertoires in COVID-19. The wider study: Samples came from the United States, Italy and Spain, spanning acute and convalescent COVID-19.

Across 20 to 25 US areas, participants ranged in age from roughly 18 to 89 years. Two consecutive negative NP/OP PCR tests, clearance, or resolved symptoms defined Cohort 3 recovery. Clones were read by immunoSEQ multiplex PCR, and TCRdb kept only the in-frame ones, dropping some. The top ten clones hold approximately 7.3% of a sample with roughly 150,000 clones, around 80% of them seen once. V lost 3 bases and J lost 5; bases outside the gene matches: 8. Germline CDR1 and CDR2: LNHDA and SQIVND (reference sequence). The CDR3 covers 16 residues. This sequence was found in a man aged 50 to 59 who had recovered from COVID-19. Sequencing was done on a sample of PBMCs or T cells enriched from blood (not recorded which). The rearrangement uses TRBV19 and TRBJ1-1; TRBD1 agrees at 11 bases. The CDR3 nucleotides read TGTGCCAGTAGTATGACGGGGACAGGGGGATTAACTGAAGCTTTCTTT. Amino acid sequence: CASSMTGTGGLTEAFF.